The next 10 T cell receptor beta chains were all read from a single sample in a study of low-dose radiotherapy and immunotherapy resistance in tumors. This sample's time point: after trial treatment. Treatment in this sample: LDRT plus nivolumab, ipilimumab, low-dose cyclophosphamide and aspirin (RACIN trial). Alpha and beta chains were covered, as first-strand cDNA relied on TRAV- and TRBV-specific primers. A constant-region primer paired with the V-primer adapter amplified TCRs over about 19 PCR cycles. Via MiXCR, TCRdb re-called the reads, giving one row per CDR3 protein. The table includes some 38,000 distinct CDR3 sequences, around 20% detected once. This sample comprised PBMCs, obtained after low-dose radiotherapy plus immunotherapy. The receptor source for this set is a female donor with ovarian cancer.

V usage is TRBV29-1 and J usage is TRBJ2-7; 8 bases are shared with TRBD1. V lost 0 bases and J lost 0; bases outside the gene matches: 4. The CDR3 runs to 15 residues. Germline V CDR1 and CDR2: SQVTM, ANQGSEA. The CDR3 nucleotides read TGCAGCGTTGAAGATCACGGGACAGGCTCCTACGAGCAGTACTTC. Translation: CSVEDHGTGSYEQYF.

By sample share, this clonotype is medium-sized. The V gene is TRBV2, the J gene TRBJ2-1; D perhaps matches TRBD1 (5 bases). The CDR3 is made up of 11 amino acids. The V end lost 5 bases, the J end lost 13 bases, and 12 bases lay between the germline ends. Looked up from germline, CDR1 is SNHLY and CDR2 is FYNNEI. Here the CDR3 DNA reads TGTGCCAGCAGTTGGGGCGTGGAACAGTTCTTC. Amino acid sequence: CASSWGVEQFF.

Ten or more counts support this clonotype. The CDR3 loop reads CSARALGTGINEQFF. In nucleotides, the CDR3 is TGCAGTGCTAGAGCCCTCGGGACAGGGATCAATGAGCAGTTCTTC. V usage is TRBV20-1 and J usage is TRBJ2-1; the match to TRBD1 covers 9 bases. V lost 1 base, J lost 6 bases, and 7 bases stayed unmatched. Germline CDR1 is DFQATT and CDR2 is SNEGSKA (reference sequence). CDR3 size: 15 residues.

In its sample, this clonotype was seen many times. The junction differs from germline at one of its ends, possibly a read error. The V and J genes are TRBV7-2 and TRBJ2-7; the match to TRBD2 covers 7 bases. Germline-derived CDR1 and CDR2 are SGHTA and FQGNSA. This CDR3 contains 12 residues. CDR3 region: CASSYPGGVQDF. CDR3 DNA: TGTGCCAGCAGCTACCCTGGGGGGGTCCAAGACTTC.

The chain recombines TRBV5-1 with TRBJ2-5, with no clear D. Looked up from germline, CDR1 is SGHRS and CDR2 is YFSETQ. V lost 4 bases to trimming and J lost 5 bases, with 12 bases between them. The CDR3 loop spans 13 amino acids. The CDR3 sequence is CASSTLNGETQYF. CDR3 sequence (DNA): TGCGCCAGCAGCACCCTGAATGGGGAGACCCAGTACTTC.

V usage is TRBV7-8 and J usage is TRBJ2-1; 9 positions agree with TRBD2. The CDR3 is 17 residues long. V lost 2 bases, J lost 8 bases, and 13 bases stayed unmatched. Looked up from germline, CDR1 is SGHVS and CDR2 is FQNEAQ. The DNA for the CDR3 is TGTGCCAGCAGCTTATTGATGATAGCGGGAGAGGGCTATGAGCAGTTCTTC. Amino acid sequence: CASSLLMIAGEGYEQFF.

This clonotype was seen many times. The CDR3 nucleotides are TGTGCCAGCAGCTCTAGCGGGAGTTACGAGCAGTACTTC. The encoded protein is CASSSSGSYEQYF. This chain uses TRBV11-3 with TRBJ2-7, with 10 bases matching TRBD2. From germline, CDR1 is SGHNT and CDR2 YENEEA. Unmatched junction bases numbered 1, after V lost 4 bases and J lost 4 bases. The CDR3 is made up of 13 amino acids.

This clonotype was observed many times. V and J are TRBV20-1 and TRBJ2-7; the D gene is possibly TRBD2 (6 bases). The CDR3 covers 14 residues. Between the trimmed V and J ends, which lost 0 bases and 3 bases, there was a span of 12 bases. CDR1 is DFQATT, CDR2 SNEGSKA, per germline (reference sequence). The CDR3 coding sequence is TGCAGTGCTAGAGATCCCATTAGCGGCTACGAGCAGTACTTC. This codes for CSARDPISGYEQYF.

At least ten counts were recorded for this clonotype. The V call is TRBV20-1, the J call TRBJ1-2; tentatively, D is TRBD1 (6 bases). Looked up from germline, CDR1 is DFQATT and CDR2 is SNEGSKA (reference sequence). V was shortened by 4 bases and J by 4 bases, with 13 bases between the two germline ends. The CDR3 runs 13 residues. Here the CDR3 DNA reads TGCAGTGCTATCTCCGGGACACGCTATGGCTACACCTTC. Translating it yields CSAISGTRYGYTF.

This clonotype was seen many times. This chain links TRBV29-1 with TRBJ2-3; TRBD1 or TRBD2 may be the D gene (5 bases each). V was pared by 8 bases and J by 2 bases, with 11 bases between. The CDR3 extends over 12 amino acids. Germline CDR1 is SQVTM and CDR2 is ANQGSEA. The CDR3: CSLRGVTDTQYF. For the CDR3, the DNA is TGCAGCTTGAGAGGGGTCACAGATACGCAGTATTTT.